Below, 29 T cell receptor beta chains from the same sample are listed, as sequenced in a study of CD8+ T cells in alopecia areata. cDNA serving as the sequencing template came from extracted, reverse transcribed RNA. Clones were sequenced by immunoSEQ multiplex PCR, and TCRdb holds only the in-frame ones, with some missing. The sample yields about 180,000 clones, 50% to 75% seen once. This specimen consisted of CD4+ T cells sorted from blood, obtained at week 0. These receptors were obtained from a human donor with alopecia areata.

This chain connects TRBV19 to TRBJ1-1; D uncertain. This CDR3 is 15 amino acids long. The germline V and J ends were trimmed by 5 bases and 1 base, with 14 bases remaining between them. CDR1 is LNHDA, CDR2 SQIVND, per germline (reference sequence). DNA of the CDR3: TGTGCCAGTAGTTCCCAAGCTGCAGGGAACACTGAAGCTTTCTTT. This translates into CASSSQAAGNTEAFF.

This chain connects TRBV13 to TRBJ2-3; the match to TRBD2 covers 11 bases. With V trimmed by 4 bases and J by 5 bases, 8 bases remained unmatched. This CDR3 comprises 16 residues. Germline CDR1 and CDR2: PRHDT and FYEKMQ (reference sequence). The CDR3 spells CASSWEGLAVGDTQYF. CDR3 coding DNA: TGTGCCAGCAGCTGGGAGGGACTAGCGGTGGGAGATACGCAGTATTTT.

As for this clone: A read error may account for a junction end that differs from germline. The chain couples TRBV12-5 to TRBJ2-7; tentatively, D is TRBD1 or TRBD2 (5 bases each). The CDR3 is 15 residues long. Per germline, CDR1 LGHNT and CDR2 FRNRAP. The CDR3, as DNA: TGTGCTAGTGTTTTGGGAGTCGACAGCTCCTACGAGCAGTACTTC. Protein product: CASVLGVDSSYEQYF.

CDR3 sequence (DNA): TGCAGCGTAGACAACCGGGACAGATACAATGAGCAGTTCTTC. Translated, it gives CSVDNRDRYNEQFF. The chain joins TRBV29-1 to TRBJ2-1; 7 bases align to TRBD1. V lost 6 bases, J lost 4 bases, and 9 bases stayed unmatched. Germline CDR1 is SQVTM and CDR2 is ANQGSEA. CDR3 size: 14 residues.

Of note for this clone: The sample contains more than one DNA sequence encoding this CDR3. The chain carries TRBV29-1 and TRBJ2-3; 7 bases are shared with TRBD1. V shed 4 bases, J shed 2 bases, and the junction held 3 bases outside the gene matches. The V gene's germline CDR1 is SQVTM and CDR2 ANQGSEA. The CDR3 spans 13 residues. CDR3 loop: CSVGQGLTDTQYF. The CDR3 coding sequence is TGCAGCGTTGGACAGGGCCTCACAGATACGCAGTATTTT.

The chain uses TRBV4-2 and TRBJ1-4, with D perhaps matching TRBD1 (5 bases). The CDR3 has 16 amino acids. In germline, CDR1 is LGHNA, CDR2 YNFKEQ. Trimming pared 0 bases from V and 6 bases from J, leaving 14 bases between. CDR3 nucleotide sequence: TGTGCCAGCAGCCAAGATACCGGGGGGATCGATGAAAAACTGTTTTTT. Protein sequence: CASSQDTGGIDEKLFF.

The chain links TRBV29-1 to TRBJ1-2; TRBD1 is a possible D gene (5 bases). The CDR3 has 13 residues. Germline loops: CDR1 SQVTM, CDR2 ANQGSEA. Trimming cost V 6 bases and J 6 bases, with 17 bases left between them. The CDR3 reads CSVPGVLDNGYTF. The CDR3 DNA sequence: TGCAGCGTCCCGGGGGTCCTAGATAATGGCTACACCTTC.

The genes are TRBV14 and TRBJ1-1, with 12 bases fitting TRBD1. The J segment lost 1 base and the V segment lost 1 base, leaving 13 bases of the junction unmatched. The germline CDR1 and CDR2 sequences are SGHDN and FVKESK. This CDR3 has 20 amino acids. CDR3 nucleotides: TGTGCCAGCAGCCAAGTCCGGGACAGGGGGCGCAGGCCGTCGAACACTGAAGCTTTCTTT. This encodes CASSQVRDRGRRPSNTEAFF.

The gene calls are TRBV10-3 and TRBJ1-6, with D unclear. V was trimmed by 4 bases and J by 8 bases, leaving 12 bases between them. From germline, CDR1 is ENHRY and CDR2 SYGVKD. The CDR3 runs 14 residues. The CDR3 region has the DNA TGTGCCATCAGTGCGGAGGGCCAGGATTCACCCCTCCACTTT. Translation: CAISAEGQDSPLHF.

CDR3: CASSQDILGGAYGYTF. The DNA for the CDR3 is TGCGCCAGCAGCCAAGATATTCTGGGAGGGGCCTATGGCTACACCTTC. The genes are TRBV4-1 and TRBJ1-2; TRBD1 might be the D (5 bases). V lost 0 bases and J lost 4, with 15 bases in between. CDR1 is MGHRA and CDR2 is YSYEKL in the germline V gene. The length of the CDR3 is 16 residues.

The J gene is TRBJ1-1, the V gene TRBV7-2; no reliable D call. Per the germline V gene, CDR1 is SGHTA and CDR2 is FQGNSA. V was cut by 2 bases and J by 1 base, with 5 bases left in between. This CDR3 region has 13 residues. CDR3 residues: CASSLLTNTEAFF. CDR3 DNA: TGTGCCAGCAGCTTACTGACGAACACTGAAGCTTTCTTT. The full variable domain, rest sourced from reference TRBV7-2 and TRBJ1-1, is GAGVSQSPSNKVTEKGKDVELRCDPISGHTALYWYRQSLGQGLEFLIYFQGNSAPDKSGLPSDRFSAERTGGSVSTLTIQRTQQEDSAVYLCASSLLTNTEAFFGQGTRLTVV.

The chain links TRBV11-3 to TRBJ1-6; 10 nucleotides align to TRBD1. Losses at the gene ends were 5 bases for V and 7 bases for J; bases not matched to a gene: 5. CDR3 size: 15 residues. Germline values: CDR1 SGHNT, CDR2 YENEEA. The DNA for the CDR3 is TGTGCCAGCAGCGGAGACAGGGGGCCGAATTCACCCCTCCACTTT. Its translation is CASSGDRGPNSPLHF.

CDR3 DNA: TGTGCCAGCAGCTTATCTAGCGGGGGTTCCTACAATGAGCAGTTCTTC. This gives the protein CASSLSSGGSYNEQFF. The chain has TRBV7-2 and TRBJ2-1, with 10 bases that match TRBD2. The trim removed 2 bases at V and 1 base at J, leaving 2 bases unmatched. The CDR3 loop spans 16 amino acids. Germline V CDR1 and CDR2: SGHTA, FQGNSA.

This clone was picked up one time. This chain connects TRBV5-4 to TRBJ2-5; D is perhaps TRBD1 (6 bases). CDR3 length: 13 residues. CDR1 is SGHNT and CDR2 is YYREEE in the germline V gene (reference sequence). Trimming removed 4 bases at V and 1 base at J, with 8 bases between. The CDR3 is CASSGRGQETQYF. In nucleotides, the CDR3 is TGTGCCAGCAGCGGCAGGGGCCAAGAGACCCAGTACTTC.

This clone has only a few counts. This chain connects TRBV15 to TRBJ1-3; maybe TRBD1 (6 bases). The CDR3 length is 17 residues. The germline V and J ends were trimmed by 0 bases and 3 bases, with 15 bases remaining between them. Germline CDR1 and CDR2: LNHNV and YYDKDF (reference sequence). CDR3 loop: CATSRDFRGADGNTIYF. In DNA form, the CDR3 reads TGTGCCACCAGCAGAGATTTTCGGGGGGCGGATGGAAACACCATATATTTT. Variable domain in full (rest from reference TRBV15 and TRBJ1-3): DAMVIQNPRYQVTQFGKPVTLSCSQTLNHNVMYWYQQKSSQAPKLLFHYYDKDFNNEADTPDNFQSRRPNTSFCFLDIRSPGLGDTAMYLCATSRDFRGADGNTIYFGEGSWLTVV.

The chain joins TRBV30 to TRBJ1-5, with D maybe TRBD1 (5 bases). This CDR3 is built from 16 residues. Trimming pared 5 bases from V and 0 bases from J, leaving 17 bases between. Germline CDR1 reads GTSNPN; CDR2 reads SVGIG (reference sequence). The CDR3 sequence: CAWAVGQGASNQPQHF. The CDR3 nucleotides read TGTGCCTGGGCCGTGGGTCAGGGAGCTAGCAATCAGCCCCAGCATTTT.

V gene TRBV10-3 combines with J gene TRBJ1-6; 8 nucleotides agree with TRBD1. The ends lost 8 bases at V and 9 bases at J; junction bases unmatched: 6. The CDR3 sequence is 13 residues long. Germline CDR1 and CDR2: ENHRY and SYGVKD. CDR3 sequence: CAIGQGMSSPLHF. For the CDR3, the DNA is TGTGCCATCGGACAGGGAATGAGTTCACCCCTCCACTTT.

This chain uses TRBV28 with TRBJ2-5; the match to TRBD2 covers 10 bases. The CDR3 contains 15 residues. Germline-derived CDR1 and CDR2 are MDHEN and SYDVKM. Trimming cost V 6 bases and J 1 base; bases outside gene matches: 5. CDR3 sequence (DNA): TGTGCCAGCAGGAGCGGGGGGGCCGCCCAAGAGACCCAGTACTTC. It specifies CASRSGGAAQETQYF.

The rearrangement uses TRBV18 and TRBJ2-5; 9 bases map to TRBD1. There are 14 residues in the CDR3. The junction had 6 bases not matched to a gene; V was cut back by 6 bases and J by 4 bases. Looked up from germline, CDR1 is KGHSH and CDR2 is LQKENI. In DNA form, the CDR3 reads TGTGCCAGCTCGCCGGGACAGGGTGCAGAGACCCAGTACTTC. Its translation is CASSPGQGAETQYF.

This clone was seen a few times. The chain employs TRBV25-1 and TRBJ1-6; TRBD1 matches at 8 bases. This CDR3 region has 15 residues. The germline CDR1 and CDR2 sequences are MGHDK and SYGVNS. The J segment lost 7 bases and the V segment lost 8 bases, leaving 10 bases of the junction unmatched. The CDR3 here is CASRGGQATNSPLHF. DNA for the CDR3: TGTGCCAGCCGTGGGGGACAGGCGACAAATTCACCCCTCCACTTT.

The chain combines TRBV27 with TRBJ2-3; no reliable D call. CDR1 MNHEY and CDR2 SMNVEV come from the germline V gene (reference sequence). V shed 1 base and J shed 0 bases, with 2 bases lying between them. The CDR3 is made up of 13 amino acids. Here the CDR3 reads CASSLWSTDTQYF. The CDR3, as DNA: TGTGCCAGCAGTTTATGGAGCACAGATACGCAGTATTTT.

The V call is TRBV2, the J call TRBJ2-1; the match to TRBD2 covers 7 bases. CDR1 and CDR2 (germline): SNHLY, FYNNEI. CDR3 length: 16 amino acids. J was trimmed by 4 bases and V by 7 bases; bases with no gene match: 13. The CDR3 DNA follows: TGTGCCAGCAAAAGGGACGGTACGGGGGGTTACAATGAGCAGTTCTTC. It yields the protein CASKRDGTGGYNEQFF.

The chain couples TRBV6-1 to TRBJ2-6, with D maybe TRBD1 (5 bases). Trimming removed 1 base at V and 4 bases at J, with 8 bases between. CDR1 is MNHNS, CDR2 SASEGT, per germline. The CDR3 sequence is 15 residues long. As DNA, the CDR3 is TGTGCCAGCAGTGAAGTGGGGCTCGGGGCCAACGTCCTGACTTTC. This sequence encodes CASSEVGLGANVLTF.

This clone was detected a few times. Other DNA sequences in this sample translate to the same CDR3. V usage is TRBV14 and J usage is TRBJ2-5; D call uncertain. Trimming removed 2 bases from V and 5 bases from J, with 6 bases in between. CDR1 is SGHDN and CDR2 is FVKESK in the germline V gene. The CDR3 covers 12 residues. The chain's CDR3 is CASSQYGETQYF. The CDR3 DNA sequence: TGTGCCAGCAGCCAATATGGGGAGACCCAGTACTTC.

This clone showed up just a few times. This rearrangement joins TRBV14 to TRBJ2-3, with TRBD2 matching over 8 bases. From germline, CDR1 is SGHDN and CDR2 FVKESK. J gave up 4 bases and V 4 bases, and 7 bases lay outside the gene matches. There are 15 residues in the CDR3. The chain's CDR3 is CASSRPGLGADTQYF. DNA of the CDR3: TGTGCCAGCAGCCGCCCGGGACTAGGGGCAGATACGCAGTATTTT.

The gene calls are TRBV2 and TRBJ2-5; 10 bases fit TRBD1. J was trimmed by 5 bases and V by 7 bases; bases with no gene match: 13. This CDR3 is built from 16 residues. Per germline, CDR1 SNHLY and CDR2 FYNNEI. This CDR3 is CASTRRSGQGKETQYF. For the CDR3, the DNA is TGTGCCAGCACGAGAAGATCGGGACAGGGGAAGGAGACCCAGTACTTC.

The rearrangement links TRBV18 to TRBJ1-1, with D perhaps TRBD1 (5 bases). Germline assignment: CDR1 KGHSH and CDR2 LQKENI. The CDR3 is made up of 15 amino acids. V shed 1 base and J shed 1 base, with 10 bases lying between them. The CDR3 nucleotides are TGTGCCAGCTCACCACGCCCAGGGACGAACACTGAAGCTTTCTTT. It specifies CASSPRPGTNTEAFF.

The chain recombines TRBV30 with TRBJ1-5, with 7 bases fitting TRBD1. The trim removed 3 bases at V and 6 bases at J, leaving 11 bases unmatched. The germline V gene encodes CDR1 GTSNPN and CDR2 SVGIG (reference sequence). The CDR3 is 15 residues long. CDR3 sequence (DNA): TGTGCCTGGAGCCAAGGGGCAGGGGGGGCTCAGCCCCAGCATTTT. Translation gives CAWSQGAGGAQPQHF. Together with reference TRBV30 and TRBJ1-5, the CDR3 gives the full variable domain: SQTIHQWPATLVQPVGSPLSLECTVEGTSNPNLYWYRQAAGRGLQLLFYSVGIGQISSEVPQNLSASRPQDRQFILSSKKLLLSDSGFYLCAWSQGAGGAQPQHFGDGTRLSIL.

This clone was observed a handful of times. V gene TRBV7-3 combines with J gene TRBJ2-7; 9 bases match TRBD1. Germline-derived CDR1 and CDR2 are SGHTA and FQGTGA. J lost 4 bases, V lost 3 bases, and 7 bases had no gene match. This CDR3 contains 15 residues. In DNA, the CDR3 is TGTGCCAGCAGCTTCGGGACAGGGCCATCATACGAGCAGTACTTC. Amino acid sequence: CASSFGTGPSYEQYF. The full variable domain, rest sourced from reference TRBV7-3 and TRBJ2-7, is GAGVSQTPSNKVTEKGKYVELRCDPISGHTALYWYRQSLGQGPEFLIYFQGTGAADDSGLPNDRFFAVRPEGSVSTLKIQRTERGDSAVYLCASSFGTGPSYEQYFGPGTRLTVT.